This T cell receptor (beta chain) is from a study of blood T cell repertoires in COVID-19. Across the study: PBMCs, B-cell-depleted T cells, or T cells were the source of the cDNA or gDNA that made up the material.

Original methodology: Reference gene primer amplification yielded estimated nucleated cell counts. The method was immunoSEQ multiplex PCR; TCRdb's version includes in-frame clones alone and lacks a portion of them. The D gene and trimming were derived from the DNA, and the V and J assignments and clone size from that table. The top ten hold 3% to 4.5% of the sample, which has a few hundred thousand clones, about 85% seen once. The V gene lost 0 bases and the J gene lost 9 bases, with 12 bases spanning the gap. Germline-derived CDR1 and CDR2 are SGHTA and FQGTGA. CDR3 length equals 14 residues. The chain has TRBV7-3 and TRBJ2-1; no clear D gene. The TCR was taken from a woman aged 18-29 years with acute or convalescent COVID-19. Specimen: peripheral blood. Here the CDR3 reads CASSLTPPPGEQFF. CDR3 sequence (DNA): TGTGCCAGCAGCTTAACGCCCCCTCCCGGTGAGCAGTTCTTC.